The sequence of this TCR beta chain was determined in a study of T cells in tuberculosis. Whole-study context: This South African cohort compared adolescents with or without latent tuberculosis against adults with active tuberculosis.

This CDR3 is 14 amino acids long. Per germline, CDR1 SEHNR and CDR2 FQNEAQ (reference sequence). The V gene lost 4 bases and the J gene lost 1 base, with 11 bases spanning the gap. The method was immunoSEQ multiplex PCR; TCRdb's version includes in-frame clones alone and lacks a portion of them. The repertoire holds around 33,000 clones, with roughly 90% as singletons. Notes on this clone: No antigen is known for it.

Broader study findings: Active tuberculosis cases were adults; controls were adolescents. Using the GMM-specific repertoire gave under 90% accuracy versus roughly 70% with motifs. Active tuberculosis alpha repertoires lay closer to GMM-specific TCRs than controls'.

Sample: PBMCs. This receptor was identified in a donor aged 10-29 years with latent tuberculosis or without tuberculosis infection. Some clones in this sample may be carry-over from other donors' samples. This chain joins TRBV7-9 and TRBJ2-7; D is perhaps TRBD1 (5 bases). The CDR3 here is CASSWRQLSYEQYF. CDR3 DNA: TGTGCCAGCAGCTGGCGACAGCTATCCTACGAGCAGTACTTC. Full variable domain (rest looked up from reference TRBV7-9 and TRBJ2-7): DTGVSQNPRHKITKRGQNVTFRCDPISEHNRLYWYRQTLGQGPEFLTYFQNEAQLEKSRLLSDRFSAERPKGSFSTLEIQRTEQGDSAMYLCASSWRQLSYEQYFGPGTRLTVT.